The rows below give T cell receptor beta chains drawn from one sample of a study of beta chain features in type 1 diabetes. The method was immunoSEQ multiplex PCR; TCRdb's version includes in-frame clones alone and lacks a portion of them. In the table there are about 390,000 clones, 9.5% to 10% of which are singletons. The sample consisted of central memory CD4+ T cells from blood. All receptors come from a man aged 25 to 40 with type 1 diabetes. The CDR3 runs from the conserved cysteine through the conserved F or W. Fields, in order: D gene, clone size, V gene, J gene, CDR3 protein, CDR3 DNA. D genes are given only for firm matches. Clone size appears in some rows only: once, few, many, or a class for an expanded clone.

.	few	TRBV7-2	TRBJ2-5	CASSLHGQKETQYF	TGTGCCAGCAGCTTACATGGACAAAAAGAGACCCAGTACTTC
.	.	TRBV11-3	TRBJ2-1	CASSLLPGTGRLHEQFF	TGTGCCAGCAGCTTACTCCCGGGTACAGGGCGGTTACATGAGCAGTTCTTC
.	few	TRBV7-2	TRBJ2-7	CASSLYGVTYEQYF	TGTGCCAGCAGCTTATACGGGGTCACCTACGAGCAGTACTTC
TRBD2	.	TRBV7-9	TRBJ2-1	CASSLELAVTEQFF	TGTGCCAGCAGCTTAGAACTAGCGGTGACTGAGCAGTTCTTC
.	.	TRBV6-5	TRBJ2-4	CASSPGLARGDIQYF	TGTGCCAGCAGCCCAGGACTGGCAAGGGGGGACATTCAGTACTTC
.	many	TRBV7-9	TRBJ2-3	CASSLEPDTQYF	TGTGCCAGCAGCTTAGAACCAGATACGCAGTATTTT
.	.	TRBV27	TRBJ2-1	CASRLTGFYNEQFF	TGTGCCAGCAGACTGACAGGATTCTACAATGAGCAGTTCTTC
.	few	TRBV5-1	TRBJ2-7	CASSSLERGADEQYF	TGCGCCAGCAGCTCCCTAGAGAGGGGGGCCGACGAGCAGTACTTC
.	.	TRBV6-1	TRBJ2-1	CAGSGWGNEQFF	TGTGCCGGCAGTGGTTGGGGAAATGAGCAGTTCTTC
TRBD1	few	TRBV5-1	TRBJ2-7	CASSPTGNEQYF	TGCGCCAGCAGCCCGACAGGGAACGAGCAGTACTTC
.	few	TRBV2	TRBJ1-5	CASRLRGGNQPQHF	TGTGCCAGCAGGCTACGGGGTGGCAATCAGCCCCAGCATTTT
.	few	TRBV30	TRBJ1-2	CAWSLTYGYTF	TGTGCCTGGAGTCTCACCTATGGCTACACCTTC
.	few	TRBV5-4	TRBJ2-3	CASSLVGHGGTDTQYF	TGTGCCAGCAGCTTAGTAGGACACGGAGGGACAGATACGCAGTATTTT
TRBD1	.	TRBV10-3	TRBJ2-5	CAISEPDNRGQETQYF	TGTGCCATCAGTGAGCCGGACAACAGGGGGCAAGAGACCCAGTACTTC
.	.	TRBV28	TRBJ2-7	CASSLLDSYEQYF	TGTGCCAGCAGTTTACTGGACAGTTACGAGCAGTACTTC
TRBD1	few	TRBV6-1	TRBJ1-2	CASSETGLAGYTF	TGTGCCAGCAGCGAGACAGGGTTGGCGGGCTACACCTTC
.	few	TRBV2	TRBJ2-2	CASSVILTGELFF	TGTGCCAGCAGTGTGATTCTCACCGGGGAGCTGTTTTTT
.	many	TRBV19	TRBJ2-3	CASSTGPGTDTQYF	TGTGCCAGTAGTACGGGTCCGGGCACAGATACGCAGTATTTT
.	few	TRBV7-2	TRBJ2-1	CASSPGGGSFYNEQFF	TGTGCCAGCAGCCCAGGGGGAGGCTCTTTCTACAATGAGCAGTTCTTC
.	few	TRBV7-2	TRBJ1-2	CASSSQGGLYGYTF	TGTGCCAGCAGCTCGCAGGGTGGATTATATGGCTACACCTTC
TRBD1	.	TRBV9	TRBJ2-1	CASSASGTGVHEQFF	TGTGCCAGCAGCGCCTCCGGGACAGGGGTGCATGAGCAGTTCTTC
.	.	TRBV18	TRBJ1-3	CASSPQGWSGNTIYF	TGTGCCAGCTCACCACAGGGCTGGTCTGGAAACACCATATATTTT
.	few	TRBV11-3	TRBJ1-2	CASSSRVYGYTF	TGTGCCAGCAGCTCCAGGGTCTATGGCTACACCTTC
.	few	TRBV6-1	TRBJ2-7	CASSEGGAVYEQYF	TGTGCCAGCAGTGAAGGGGGGGCTGTCTACGAGCAGTACTTC
.	few	TRBV28	TRBJ1-2	CASSSFQGTNIGYTF	TGTGCCAGCAGTTCCTTCCAGGGGACCAATATTGGCTACACCTTC
.	.	TRBV11-3	TRBJ2-4	CASSPGGGNIQYF	TGTGCCAGCAGCCCAGGTGGAGGAAACATTCAGTACTTC
TRBD1	.	TRBV27	TRBJ2-6	CASTRGDRRLAGANVLTF	TGTGCCAGCACTAGGGGGGACAGGAGGCTGGCTGGGGCCAACGTCCTGACTTTC
.	few	TRBV4-2	TRBJ1-1	CASSLLRGETEAFF	TGTGCCAGCAGCCTTTTGAGGGGAGAGACTGAAGCTTTCTTT
.	many	TRBV18	TRBJ1-1	CASSPNEGTEAFF	TGTGCCAGCTCCCCCAACGAAGGCACTGAAGCTTTCTTT
.	many	TRBV6-6	TRBJ2-4	CASSYSFGGPDIQYF	TGTGCCAGCAGTTACTCGTTTGGGGGACCGGACATTCAGTACTTC
.	.	TRBV19	TRBJ1-5	CASSGGQNQPQHF	TGTGCCAGTAGTGGCGGACAGAATCAGCCCCAGCATTTT
.	.	TRBV4-2	TRBJ2-2	CASSPAGGELFF	TGTGCCAGCAGCCCAGCTGGCGGGGAGCTGTTTTTT
.	few	TRBV9	TRBJ1-4	CASSVGDGSEKLFF	TGTGCCAGCAGCGTAGGAGATGGCAGTGAAAAACTGTTTTTT
.	.	TRBV6-6	TRBJ2-1	CASSFTGYEQFF	TGTGCCAGCAGTTTCACCGGTTATGAGCAGTTCTTC
.	few	TRBV14	TRBJ2-3	CASSQGSTSDTQYF	TGTGCCAGCAGCCAAGGATCTACCTCAGATACGCAGTATTTT
.	many	TRBV28	TRBJ1-3	CASSLYGSGNTIYF	TGTGCCAGCAGTTTATATGGGTCTGGAAACACCATATATTTT
.	.	TRBV7-2	TRBJ2-1	CASSLGLASYNEQFF	TGTGCCAGCAGCTTAGGCCTAGCGAGCTACAATGAGCAGTTCTTC
.	.	TRBV4-3	TRBJ2-5	CASSRQTVQETQYF	TGCGCCAGCAGCCGTCAGACTGTACAAGAGACCCAGTACTTC
.	.	TRBV4-3	TRBJ2-2	CASSQDLNTGELFF	TGCGCCAGCAGCCAAGATCTAAACACCGGGGAGCTGTTTTTT
TRBD2	.	TRBV7-9	TRBJ2-1	CASGTSASYNEQFF	TGTGCCAGCGGGACTAGCGCCTCCTACAATGAGCAGTTCTTC
.	many	TRBV5-6	TRBJ1-1	CASIALRGANTEAFF	TGTGCCAGCATCGCCCTCCGGGGCGCGAACACTGAAGCTTTCTTT